The rows below give T cell receptor beta chains drawn from one sample of a study of cytomegalovirus exposure and HLA in healthy donors. Profiling relied on immunoSEQ multiplex PCR, and the TCRdb table lists in-frame clones only, not all of them. This sample has about 130,000 clones, with 70% to 80% found just once. The source material was PBMCs. The receptors stem from a man aged 25 to 45 in good health and CMV-seronegative. Both conserved end residues are part of each CDR3. The D gene is left open where the match is weak. Not all rows give a size; the values are once, few, many and, for expanded clones, a class.

d_call j_call clone_size v_call cdr3_nt cdr3_aa
. TRBJ2-7 . TRBV11-3 TGTGCCAGCAGCTTAGGTCCTATAGGGGAAAAGTACTTC CASSLGPIGEKYF
. TRBJ1-3 . TRBV7-2 TGTGCCAGCAGCTTAGACAGCACCAGCTCTGGAAACACCATATATTTT CASSLDSTSSGNTIYF
. TRBJ1-1 . TRBV28 TGTGCCAGCAGTTTATTAGGGGTTGACTCCCTTATGAACACTGAAGCTTTCTTT CASSLLGVDSLMNTEAFF
TRBD1 TRBJ2-7 . TRBV10-3 TGTGCCATCAGGGACCCGGGACAGGGTCCCTACGAGCAGTACTTC CAIRDPGQGPYEQYF
. TRBJ1-1 . TRBV28 TGTGCCAGCAGTTCCGGACAAGGGGGTTTTGAAGCTTTCTTT CASSSGQGGFEAFF
. TRBJ1-6 . TRBV2 TGTGCCACCCGAGGGAGGGCGCGCCGGAATTCACCCCTCCACTTT CATRGRARRNSPLHF
TRBD1 TRBJ1-5 few TRBV5-1 TGCGCCAGCAGCTTGGGGACAGGGGGAGGCAATCAGCCCCAGCATTTT CASSLGTGGGNQPQHF
. TRBJ2-7 . TRBV28 TGTGCCAGCAGTTCTCAGGGGCGTTCGTCGGACGAGCAGTACTTC CASSSQGRSSDEQYF
TRBD2 TRBJ2-2 . TRBV7-2 TGTGCCAGCAGCTTAGAGGGTAGCGGGAGGGCCGCGTCCGGGGAGCTGTTTTTT CASSLEGSGRAASGELFF
. TRBJ2-5 . TRBV28 TGTGCCAGCAGCCCCCAGTGGGAGACCCAGTACTTC CASSPQWETQYF